The TCR beta chain under discussion was sequenced for a study of read filtering for tumor transcriptome and immune sequencing (dated by TCRdb to between 2020 and 2021). About the study as a whole: Of the patients in the cohort, approximately 17 were male and 14 were female, and their mean age was around 64 years, with a range of about 45 to 85. TCR-region mapped reads per sample ranged from about 3.5 to 11 million with IR-seq versus only about 75 to 1273 with RNA-seq. After DNase treatment, whole-transcriptome libraries were prepared with the TruSeq RNA Access Library Prep Kit. By revised international staging, fewer than ten patients were R-ISS I, some 16 were R-ISS II and 6 or 7 were R-ISS III. TCR repertoires obtained by targeted immune repertoire sequencing and by bulk whole-transcriptome sequencing performed on the same bone marrow samples were compared. A main aim was a read-filtering strategy for immune repertoire data, specifically whether clonotypes supported by a single read should be removed. On the study overall, not on this receptor specifically: In IR-seq, single-read clonotypes were approximately 81% of clonotypes but around 3.6% of total reads; in RNA-seq they were about 70% of clonotypes and 35% to 50% of reads. IR-seq captured clonotypes at much higher depth and more reliably than RNA-seq, and smaller IR-seq throughput sufficed to identify most shared clonotypes. Removing single-read clonotypes increased the correlation between IR-seq and RNA-seq shared clonotype proportions. Rather than purified T cells, the sorted CD138-negative fraction was a mixed bone marrow immune population.

Bone marrow was sampled from every patient at the time of active disease. Ficoll-Hypaque density gradient centrifugation was used to isolate the bone marrow mononuclear cells. Myeloma plasma cells were removed and CD138-negative cells were obtained by negative selection following labeling with CD138 magnetic microbeads on a MACS separator. The purity of the isolated cells was checked by flow cytometry with CD138 antibodies on an Attune NxT. TRIzol reagent was used to extract total RNA, which was then quantified with a NanoDrop spectrophotometer. Paired RNA-seq and IR-seq were performed on each patient's CD138-negative bone marrow sample. This clonotype came up many times. This receptor's antigen is unknown. Base-call qualities are not available, and no considerably larger clone is one nucleotide away. TCR libraries were constructed from roughly 380 ng RNA using the Immunoverse kit, and molecular barcoded adaptors covering alpha/delta and beta/gamma chains were employed. TCR library preparation used the same RNA that was used for transcriptome sequencing. Sequencing of TCR libraries was carried out on an Illumina HiSeq 4000 with 2 x 150 cycles. Per the authors' processing: Using MiXCR, which included quality filtering and error correction, TCR reads were aligned to human V, D, J and C references and then assembled into CDR3 clonotypes. Clonotype counts and gene usage diversity were analyzed with the tcR package in R. For inspection of raw mapping reads, RNA-seq reads were mapped by STAR aligner version 2.5.3a onto GRCh37 of the human genome. To test how sequencing depth affects detected clonotypes, IR-seq fastq files were randomly downsampled with Seqtk 1.3. TCRdb trimmed public reads at Q25 via fastp, called clones via MiXCR and kept in-frame beta chains. For every CDR3 protein sequence, its rows merge into one entry that carries the most common genes and DNA. It is TCRdb's table, rather than the study itself, that gives the V and J calls and clone size. The sample table shows 100,000 to 150,000 distinct CDR3 sequences, and under 15% are seen once. The ten largest make up 7.5% to 10% of the sample.

The clonotype comes from a donor at least 40 years old with multiple myeloma. The sample was a population of CD138-negative cells sorted from bone marrow. This sample's cell subset or site label indicates: bone marrow mononuclear cells depleted of CD138+ plasma/myeloma cells by negative magnetic selection.

The CDR3 in this case is CASSPGWGHEQYF. The base sequence is TGTGCCAGCAGCCCTGGGTGGGGGCACGAGCAGTACTTC. This sequence uses TRBV7-8 and TRBJ2-7; a weak D assignment points to TRBD1 (6 bases agree). From a lookup of the germline V gene, CDR1 and CDR2 are SGHVS and FQNEAQ. Taken from cysteine to phenylalanine, the CDR3 has 13 residues. CDR3 DNA only is kept here, 39 bases in frame from base 1. The junction shows trimming of 5 bases on V and 5 bases on J, plus 13 bases between the germline ends.